There are many counts of the clone carrying this T cell receptor (beta chain). The data stem from a study of neurological immune-mediated disorders. The CDR3 length is 15 residues. Germline V gene lookup returns CDR1 SGHRS and CDR2 YFSETQ. V was clipped by 1 base and J by 0 bases, with 5 bases between them. One entry per CDR3 protein, called by TCRdb with MiXCR from the 5' RACE reads. The repertoire holds 60,000 to 85,000 distinct CDR3 sequences, with 4.5% to 6.5% as singletons. V gene TRBV5-1 combines with J gene TRBJ2-6; no reliable D call. The TCR sequence derives from a young woman with multiple sclerosis. The source material was PBMCs. The CDR3 sequence: CASSLYDSGANVLTF. The CDR3 DNA sequence: TGCGCCAGCAGCTTGTACGACTCTGGGGCCAACGTCCTGACTTTC.